This T cell receptor beta chain was recorded in a study of beta chain features in type 1 diabetes. As for the study in general: Sorted cells numbering roughly 100,000,000 were examined across all samples.

Expressed TCRB transcripts were sequenced, since all the RNA that had been isolated was reverse transcribed. Repertoires were generated with immunoSEQ multiplex PCR, while TCRdb's copy carries only in-frame clones and drops some. This table has approximately 150,000 clones, about 10% appearing once. General study results and limits: Among all four CD4+ subsets, Type 1 diabetes patients had TCRB CDR3s that were moderately but significantly shorter. Sequencing the cDNA could make cells with high TCR expression show up more than they should.

Cell sorting via CD45RO/CCR7/CD25/CD127/CD95/CD27 was performed to obtain CD4+ naive, central memory, regulatory and stem cell-like memory cells. The CDR3 is 12 residues long. The junction had 3 bases not matched to a gene; V was cut back by 8 bases and J by 7 bases. Germline values: CDR1 MDHEN, CDR2 SYDVKM. This clone was found many times. Antigen specificity is unknown. The TCR comes from a man younger than 35 in good health. The gene calls are TRBV28 and TRBJ2-1; TRBD2 agrees at 9 bases. The sample was naive CD4+ T cells from blood. The CDR3 nucleotides are TGTGCCAGCGGTCTAGCGGGGAATGAGCAGTTCTTC. The encoded protein is CASGLAGNEQFF.